Listed here is a single TCR beta chain. The data originate from a study of blood T cell repertoires in COVID-19. Original processing notes: Researchers report that nucleated cell counts were estimated from reference gene primer amplification. Repertoires were generated with immunoSEQ multiplex PCR, while TCRdb's copy carries only in-frame clones and drops some. From that table come the V and J calls and clone size; the DNA was used to work out D and trimming. The table shows some 260,000 clones, with 80% to 90% occurring only once. J lost 3 bases, V lost 6 bases, and 2 bases had no gene match. The length of the CDR3 is 14 residues. The germline gives CDR1 SNHLY, CDR2 FYNNEI. Adults between roughly 18 and 90 years of age took part from approximately 24 US areas.

The sequenced sample consisted of PBMCs or T cells enriched from blood (not recorded which). This sequence joins TRBV2 and TRBJ1-6, with 7 positions matching TRBD1. The TCR was taken from a man aged 40-49 years who had recovered from COVID-19. The CDR3 is CASSRQGYNSPLHF. In DNA, the CDR3 is TGTGCCAGCAGCCGACAGGGCTATAATTCACCCCTCCACTTT.